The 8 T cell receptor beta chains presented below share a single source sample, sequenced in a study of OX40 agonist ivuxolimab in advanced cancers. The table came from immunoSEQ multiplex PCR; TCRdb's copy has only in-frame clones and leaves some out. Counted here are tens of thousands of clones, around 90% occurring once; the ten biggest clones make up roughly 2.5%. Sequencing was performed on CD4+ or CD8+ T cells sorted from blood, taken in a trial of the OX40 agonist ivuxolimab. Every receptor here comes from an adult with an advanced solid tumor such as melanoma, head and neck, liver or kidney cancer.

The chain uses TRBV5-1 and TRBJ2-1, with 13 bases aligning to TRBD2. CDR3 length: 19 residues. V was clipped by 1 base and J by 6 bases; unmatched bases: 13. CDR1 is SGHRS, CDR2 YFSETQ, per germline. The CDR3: CASSLSGGTGTSGINEQFF. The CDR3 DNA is TGCGCCAGCAGCTTGTCAGGGGGGACAGGGACTAGCGGGATCAATGAGCAGTTCTTC.

This chain's CDR3 is CASSSPPTGGEEKLFF. DNA for the CDR3: TGTGCCAGCAGTTCTCCCCCGACAGGGGGCGAGGAAAAACTGTTTTTT. The V and J genes are TRBV28 and TRBJ1-4; 10 nucleotides match TRBD1. The CDR3 has 16 residues. Germline CDR1 MDHEN, CDR2 SYDVKM. The V segment lost 4 bases and the J segment 8 bases; nucleotides outside the gene matches: 10. The whole variable domain, remainder taken from reference TRBV28 and TRBJ1-4, is DVKVTQSSRYLVKRTGEKVFLECVQDMDHENMFWYRQDPGLGLRLIYFSYDVKMKEKGDIPEGYSVSREKKERFSLILESASTNQTSMYLCASSSPPTGGEEKLFFGSGTQLSVL.

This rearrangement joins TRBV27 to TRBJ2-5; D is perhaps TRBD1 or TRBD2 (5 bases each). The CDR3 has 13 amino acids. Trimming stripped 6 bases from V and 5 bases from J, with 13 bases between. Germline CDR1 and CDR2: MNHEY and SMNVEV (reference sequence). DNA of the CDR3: TGTGCCAGCAGGCCCATTGAGGGGGAGACCCAGTACTTC. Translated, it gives CASRPIEGETQYF.

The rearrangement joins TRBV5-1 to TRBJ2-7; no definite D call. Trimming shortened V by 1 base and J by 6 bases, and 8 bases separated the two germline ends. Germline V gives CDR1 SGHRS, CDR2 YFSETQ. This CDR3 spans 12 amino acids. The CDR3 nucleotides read TGCGCCAGCAGCTTGACTGGTTCCGAGCAGTACTTC. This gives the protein CASSLTGSEQYF. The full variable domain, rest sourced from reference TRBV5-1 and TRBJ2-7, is KAGVTQTPRYLIKTRGQQVTLSCSPISGHRSVSWYQQTPGQGLQFLFEYFSETQRNKGNFPGRFSGRQFSNSRSEMNVSTLELGDSALYLCASSLTGSEQYFGPGTRLTVT.

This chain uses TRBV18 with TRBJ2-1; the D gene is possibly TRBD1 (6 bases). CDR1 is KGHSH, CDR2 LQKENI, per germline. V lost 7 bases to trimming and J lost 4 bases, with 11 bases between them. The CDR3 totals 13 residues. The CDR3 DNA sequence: TGTGCCAGCTGTGACGGACAGTACAATGAGCAGTTCTTC. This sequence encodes CASCDGQYNEQFF.

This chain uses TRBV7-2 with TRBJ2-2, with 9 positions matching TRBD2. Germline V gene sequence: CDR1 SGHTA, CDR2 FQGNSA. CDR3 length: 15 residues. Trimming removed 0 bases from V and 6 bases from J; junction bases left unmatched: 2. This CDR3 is CASSLAVAGAGELFF. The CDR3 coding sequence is TGTGCCAGCAGCTTAGCGGTAGCGGGGGCCGGGGAGCTGTTTTTT.

The CDR3 spells CASSLTGEVYGYTF. CDR3 coding DNA: TGCGCCAGCAGCTTAACCGGGGAGGTCTATGGCTACACCTTC. The chain carries TRBV5-1 and TRBJ1-2; no clear D. Germline CDR1 SGHRS, CDR2 YFSETQ. The CDR3 totals 14 residues. Trimming removed 2 bases from V and 4 bases from J, with 12 bases in between.

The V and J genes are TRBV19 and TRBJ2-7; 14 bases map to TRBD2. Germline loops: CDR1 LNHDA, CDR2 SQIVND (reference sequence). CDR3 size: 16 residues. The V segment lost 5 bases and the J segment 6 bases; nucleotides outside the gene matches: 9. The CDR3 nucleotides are TGTGCCAGTAGTGTTACCGGGACTAGCGGGAGCCGCGAGCAGTACTTC. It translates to CASSVTGTSGSREQYF. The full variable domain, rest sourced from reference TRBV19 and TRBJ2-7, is DGGITQSPKYLFRKEGQNVTLSCEQNLNHDAMYWYRQDPGQGLRLIYYSQIVNDFQKGDIAEGYSVSREKKESFPLTVTSAQKNPTAFYLCASSVTGTSGSREQYFGPGTRLTVT.